The clone carrying this T cell receptor (beta chain) has ten or more counts. CDR3 size: 14 residues. V was pared by 3 bases and J by 4 bases, with 11 bases between. Per the germline V gene, CDR1 is WSHSY and CDR2 is SAAADI. This sample is part of a study of cytomegalovirus exposure and HLA in healthy donors. A multiplex PCR was run with 60 Vbeta primers and 13 Jbeta primers. The table came from immunoSEQ multiplex PCR; TCRdb's copy has only in-frame clones and leaves some out. The sample contains about 110,000 clones, roughly 79% of which appear only once. The chain carries TRBV10-2 and TRBJ2-3; possible D gene TRBD2, 6 bases. The receptor was isolated from a woman aged 25 to 39 in good health and CMV-seronegative. Sequencing used PBMCs. In DNA form, the CDR3 reads TGCGCCAGCAGTGAACCGACTAGTTCAGATACGCAGTATTTT. Its protein product is CASSEPTSSDTQYF.